This is a list of T cell receptor beta chains from one sample in a study of spatial heterogeneity in lung cancer. TCRdb reanalysed the 5' RACE reads using MiXCR and keeps one entry per CDR3 protein. This sample has roughly 8,500 distinct CDR3 sequences, with approximately 10% found just once. The starting material was lung tumor tissue, obtained at surgery. The receptors derive from a male donor with early-stage non-small cell lung cancer. The CDR3 runs from the conserved cysteine through the conserved F or W. A D gene is named only where the DNA matches it firmly. Part of the rows lack a size; the others show once, few, many or a class for expanded clones.

clone size,J gene,D gene,V gene,CDR3 protein,CDR3 DNA
few,TRBJ2-2,-,TRBV27,CASNSWDGTGELFF,TGTGCCAGCAACTCCTGGGACGGCACCGGGGAGCTGTTTTTT
many,TRBJ2-1,TRBD1,TRBV20-1,CSATTGQGTYNEQFF,TGCAGCGCCACTACCGGACAGGGGACTTACAATGAGCAGTTCTTC
many,TRBJ2-5,TRBD1,TRBV5-1,CASSLATGGETQYF,TGCGCCAGCAGCTTGGCAACAGGGGGGGAGACCCAGTACTTC
many,TRBJ2-4,-,TRBV20-1,CSAGPRDIQYF,TGCAGTGCCGGGCCAAGGGACATTCAGTACTTC
few,TRBJ1-6,-,TRBV18,CASSPMDRNSPLHF,TGTGCCAGCTCACCAATGGACAGAAATTCACCCCTCCACTTT
many,TRBJ2-3,-,TRBV5-1,CASSLGNTDTQYF,TGCGCCAGCAGCTTGGGAAACACAGATACGCAGTATTTT
medium-sized,TRBJ2-2,-,TRBV27,CASSFRPINTGELFF,TGTGCCAGCAGTTTCCGTCCGATCAACACCGGGGAGCTGTTTTTT
medium-sized,TRBJ2-1,-,TRBV24-1,CATSDLGHEQFF,TGTGCCACCAGTGATTTAGGACACGAGCAGTTCTTC
few,TRBJ2-1,TRBD2,TRBV18,CASSPFSLAGDWSEQFF,TGTGCCAGCTCACCGTTTTCACTAGCGGGAGACTGGAGTGAGCAGTTCTTC
many,TRBJ2-7,-,TRBV3-1,CASSQEGRAGFHEQYF,TGTGCCAGCAGCCAAGAGGGCCGAGCTGGGTTCCACGAGCAGTACTTC
-,TRBJ2-7,TRBD2,TRBV29-1,CSVIAGGVEQYF,TGCAGCGTAATAGCGGGAGGGGTCGAGCAGTACTTC
medium-sized,TRBJ2-4,-,TRBV28,CASSSSHRNLAKNIQYF,TGTGCCAGCAGTTCCTCCCATCGAAACTTAGCCAAAAACATTCAGTACTTC
-,TRBJ1-1,-,TRBV5-1,CASSLLEHPNTEAFF,TGCGCCAGCAGCCTTCTTGAACACCCGAACACTGAAGCTTTCTTT
many,TRBJ2-4,TRBD2,TRBV28,CASGPPTSGRAKNIQYF,TGTGCCAGCGGCCCACCAACTAGCGGGAGGGCCAAAAACATTCAGTACTTC
medium-sized,TRBJ1-1,-,TRBV6-1,CASSPDRIREYTEAFF,TGTGCCAGCAGTCCGGACAGAATTCGTGAGTACACTGAAGCTTTCTTT
-,TRBJ1-1,-,TRBV6-5,CPSSYSFEGREAFF,TGTCCCAGCAGTTACTCGTTTGAAGGGCGGGAAGCTTTCTTT
medium-sized,TRBJ2-3,-,TRBV7-3,CASSLIASLGDTQYF,TGTGCCAGCAGCTTAATAGCCAGTTTAGGAGATACGCAGTATTTT
medium-sized,TRBJ2-3,TRBD1,TRBV3-1,CASSLSNRGTDTQYF,TGTGCCAGCAGTCTTAGTAACAGGGGAACAGATACGCAGTATTTT
many,TRBJ2-2,-,TRBV5-6,CASAGPGGNTGELFF,TGTGCCAGCGCTGGACCAGGCGGAAACACCGGGGAGCTGTTTTTT
-,TRBJ2-5,-,TRBV9,CASSVDQGITETQYF,TGTGCCAGCAGCGTAGATCAAGGTATTACAGAGACCCAGTACTTC
medium-sized,TRBJ1-2,TRBD1,TRBV28,CASSLGTGIYYGYTF,TGTGCCAGCAGTTTGGGGACAGGGATTTACTATGGCTACACCTTC
-,TRBJ2-5,-,TRBV30,CAWSVLAGERETQYF,TGTGCCTGGAGTGTACTGGCCGGCGAACGGGAGACCCAGTACTTC
many,TRBJ2-1,TRBD1,TRBV12-3/TRBV12-4,CASRQDRGPYNEQFF,TGTGCCAGCAGACAAGACAGGGGACCCTACAATGAGCAGTTCTTC
-,TRBJ2-7,-,TRBV28,CASGVRAGEQYF,TGTGCCAGCGGGGTTCGTGCGGGCGAGCAGTACTTC
medium-sized,TRBJ2-7,TRBD2,TRBV20-1,CSAKRLAGASGEQYF,TGCAGTGCCAAAAGACTAGCGGGAGCATCGGGGGAGCAGTACTTC
medium-sized,TRBJ1-5,-,TRBV30,CAWSSVNSNQPQHF,TGTGCCTGGAGCTCTGTAAATAGCAATCAGCCCCAGCATTTT